Listed below are T cell receptor beta chains from one sample, sequenced in a study of blood T cell repertoires in COVID-19. Generated by immunoSEQ multiplex PCR, the TCRdb table keeps only in-frame clones and is missing some. The sample shows about 320,000 clones, roughly 90% of them seen only once. Material: PBMCs or T cells enriched from blood (not recorded which). All receptors derive from a man between 60 and 75 years old who had recovered from COVID-19. Both conserved end residues are part of each CDR3. Each record gives: V gene, J gene, CDR3 protein.

TRBV5-8	TRBJ1-5	CASSYAGGGSNQPQHF
TRBV3-1/TRBV3-2	TRBJ2-5	CASSQRTGGLETQYF
TRBV28	TRBJ1-3	CASRGQGSGNTIYF
TRBV27	TRBJ2-6	CASSSPRTSPSGANVLTF
TRBV2	TRBJ2-7	CASSDRTGGYEQYF
TRBV2	TRBJ1-4	CASSKREATNEKLFF
TRBV11-3	TRBJ2-7	CASSSAGTGAYEQYF
TRBV11-2	TRBJ2-7	CASSADRGLSYEQYF
TRBV7-9	TRBJ1-1	CASSRQDRGQAFF
TRBV18	TRBJ2-7	CASSLGQGAEQYF
TRBV5-3	TRBJ2-7	CARSLAGIGGWSGEQYF
TRBV2	TRBJ1-2	CASAPGGPANYGYTF
TRBV19	TRBJ2-5	CASSIGGQRRETQYF
TRBV3-1/TRBV3-2	TRBJ1-1	CASSRSTGPTEAFF
TRBV30	TRBJ2-1	CAWSTGSLYNEQFF
TRBV21-1	TRBJ2-7	CATRTGKAYF
TRBV7-2	TRBJ1-6	CASSLFLAGQGNSPLHF
TRBV25-1	TRBJ2-3	CASTEASGNTDTQYF
TRBV9	TRBJ2-2	CASSRTGGWGGELFF
TRBV6-1	TRBJ1-6	CASSERPNGISPLHF
TRBV5-5	TRBJ2-3	CASSLQLGPDTQYF
TRBV12-3/TRBV12-4	TRBJ2-5	CASSRGQQETQYF
TRBV7-6	TRBJ1-1	CASSLGQGGTGFWTEAFF
TRBV12-5	TRBJ2-1	CASGLSTSGRANEQFF
TRBV6-5	TRBJ1-1	CASRLTENTEAFF
TRBV4-2	TRBJ2-3	CASSRWTGNTDTQYF
TRBV3-1/TRBV3-2	TRBJ2-3	CASTPRVEADTDTQYF
TRBV9	TRBJ1-1	CASSVDRERTEAFF
TRBV3-1/TRBV3-2	TRBJ2-7	CASSYPGTTTYEQYF
TRBV2	TRBJ1-1	CASTTLTGGATEAFF
TRBV10-2	TRBJ2-1	CASRDLYNEQFF
TRBV29-1	TRBJ1-1	CSVAPGTGNTEAFF
TRBV18	TRBJ2-7	CASGDRVGEQYF
TRBV24-1	TRBJ2-3	CATSDLGSGAADTQYF
TRBV18	TRBJ2-3	CASSPRTVDTQYF
TRBV18	TRBJ2-5	CASSPDRTNQYF
TRBV19	TRBJ2-1	CASSTRGWDNEQFF
TRBV18	TRBJ2-1	CASSPLGTGPHNEQFF
TRBV28	TRBJ2-6	CASSFQNSGANVLTF
TRBV2	TRBJ2-1	CASGGTGGRDEQFF
TRBV9	TRBJ1-2	CASSARGSGRRYGYTF
TRBV4-1	TRBJ2-7	CASSRTGTSGTRGSYEQYF
TRBV5-4	TRBJ2-5	CASSLGGLTRQETQYF
TRBV11-3	TRBJ2-7	CASSLLSGRYEQYF
TRBV24-1	TRBJ2-7	CATSDLGLSYEQYF